This passage covers 26 T cell receptor beta chains from one sample sequenced in a study of blood T cell repertoires in COVID-19. Measured with immunoSEQ multiplex PCR; TCRdb has only the in-frame clones, and not every one. The sample shows more than 450,000 clones, about 85% of them seen only once. Sequenced sample: PBMCs or T cells enriched from blood (not recorded which). The receptors here all came from a woman younger than 30 who had recovered from COVID-19.

The chain employs TRBV19 and TRBJ2-7; 9 bases map to TRBD1. The V segment lost 5 bases and the J segment 6 bases; nucleotides outside the gene matches: 11. CDR3 length: 15 residues. The germline gives CDR1 LNHDA, CDR2 SQIVND (reference sequence). The CDR3 DNA is TGTGCCAGTAGTTTAACCGGGACAGGGCCTACCGAGCAGTACTTC. Its translation: CASSLTGTGPTEQYF.

The chain joins TRBV28 to TRBJ1-1; unclear D gene. The CDR3 totals 15 residues. V was clipped by 4 bases and J by 11 bases, with 23 bases between them. CDR1 is MDHEN, CDR2 SYDVKM, per germline. The CDR3 coding sequence is TGTGCCAGCAGTTCCGCCGAGGGTGGCCACGGCTGGGCTTTCTTT. It yields the protein CASSSAEGGHGWAFF.

The V gene is TRBV10-3, the J gene TRBJ1-5; perhaps TRBD1 as D (6 bases). V was pared by 4 bases and J by 0 bases, with 16 bases between. CDR1 and CDR2 from the germline V gene are ENHRY and SYGVKD. The CDR3 runs to 17 residues. The chain's CDR3 is CAISVTTGPYSNQPQHF. The CDR3 DNA is TGTGCCATCAGTGTTACGACAGGCCCTTATAGCAATCAGCCCCAGCATTTT.

Points on this clone: The DNA is omitted, as the CDR3 cannot be located on it reliably, and the CDR3 follows TCRdb's listing. The chain employs TRBV4-1 and TRBJ2-2; TRBD2 is the table's D call and was not checked against the DNA. Germline CDR1 MGHRA, CDR2 YSYEKL. The CDR3 length is 14 residues, termini included. The CDR3 loop is CASSLGFGAGELFF.

This chain links TRBV28 with TRBJ2-7; 7 bases line up with TRBD1. Trimming cost V 6 bases and J 12 bases; bases outside gene matches: 14. CDR1 and CDR2 from the germline V gene are MDHEN and SYDVKM. The CDR3 is 13 residues long. CDR3 in DNA: TGTGCCAGCAGGTCGCCCGACAGGGAGAGGACGTACTTC. As protein: CASRSPDRERTYF.

This clone was counted once. The rearrangement uses TRBV11-2 and TRBJ1-6; 7 nucleotides align to TRBD1. The CDR3 runs to 17 residues. Trimming at V came to 4 bases and at J to 0 bases, leaving 6 bases not matched to a gene. Germline values: CDR1 SGHAT, CDR2 FQNNGV. The DNA of the CDR3 is TGTGCCAGCAGCTCCCGCCGGGACAGCTCCTATAATTCACCCCTCCACTTT. Protein: CASSSRRDSSYNSPLHF.

About this clone itself: A junction end diverges from the germline sequence, so it may reflect a read error. The rearrangement joins TRBV3-1 (or the pseudogene TRBV3-2) to TRBJ2-4; D is possibly TRBD2 (6 bases). This CDR3 has 11 amino acids. CDR1 is LGHDT and CDR2 is YNNKEL in the germline V gene (reference sequence). CDR3 nucleotides: TGTGCCAGCAGCCAGGCGGGACCCCCCAACTTC. It translates to CASSQAGPPNF.

The chain uses TRBV30 and TRBJ2-5, with 8 bases matching TRBD1. Germline CDR1 and CDR2: GTSNPN and SVGIG (reference sequence). The V and J ends lost 2 bases and 5 bases, in that order; junction bases with no gene match: 7. The CDR3 contains 14 residues. Here the CDR3 DNA reads TGTGCCTGGAGTCGAGGACAGGGTGGGGAGACCCAGTACTTC. This gives the protein CAWSRGQGGETQYF.

J is TRBJ2-7 and V is TRBV5-1; 7 bases line up with TRBD1. Germline CDR1 reads SGHRS; CDR2 reads YFSETQ. The trim removed 3 bases at V and 3 bases at J, leaving 6 bases unmatched. CDR3 size: 14 residues. The CDR3 DNA sequence: TGCGCCAGCAGCTCCAGGGGGTCCGACTACGAGCAGTACTTC. Protein product: CASSSRGSDYEQYF.

The chain has TRBV7-9 and TRBJ2-2; TRBD2 aligns across 8 bases. The V and J ends lost 4 bases and 5 bases, in that order; junction bases with no gene match: 6. CDR3 length: 15 residues. Per germline, CDR1 SEHNR and CDR2 FQNEAQ (reference sequence). The DNA for the CDR3 is TGTGCCAGCAGCTCAGACAGCGGGAGAACCGGGGAGCTGTTTTTT. It yields the protein CASSSDSGRTGELFF.

The V call is TRBV6-5, the J call TRBJ1-5; TRBD1 matches 7 bases. The trim removed 5 bases at V and 4 bases at J, leaving 8 bases unmatched. The CDR3 is made up of 15 amino acids. CDR1 is MNHEY, CDR2 SVGAGI, per germline. CDR3 in amino acids: CASSPFRGTNQPQHF. In nucleotides, the CDR3 is TGTGCCAGCAGTCCTTTCAGGGGGACGAATCAGCCCCAGCATTTT.

This clone appeared a few times. The rearrangement joins TRBV5-1 to TRBJ2-2, with D unresolved. Germline-derived CDR1 and CDR2 are SGHRS and YFSETQ. The length of the CDR3 is 16 residues. Between the trimmed V and J ends, which lost 3 bases and 0 bases, there was a span of 12 bases. CDR3 region: CASSYPSVPNTGELFF. CDR3 DNA sequence: TGCGCCAGCAGCTACCCGTCGGTTCCGAACACCGGGGAGCTGTTTTTT.

The gene calls are TRBV28 and TRBJ1-1; the D is unclear. The germline CDR1 and CDR2 sequences are MDHEN and SYDVKM. The V end was cut by 8 bases, the J end by 4 bases, with 23 bases between. The CDR3 contains 16 residues. In DNA form, the CDR3 reads TGTGCCAGCGGGAACGGACTTTTAACAGAGATCACTGAAGCTTTCTTT. Its protein is CASGNGLLTEITEAFF.

The chain links TRBV6-5 to TRBJ1-3; 8 positions match TRBD1. The CDR3 covers 13 residues. V gave up 10 bases and J gave up 3 bases; unmatched junction bases: 5. Per germline, CDR1 MNHEY and CDR2 SVGAGI. Written as DNA, the CDR3 is TGTGCCACCCGGACAGGGAGTGGAAACACCATATATTTT. The encoded protein is CATRTGSGNTIYF.

The chain links TRBV5-1 to TRBJ2-5, with TRBD2 identical over 8 bases. This CDR3 spans 15 amino acids. V was clipped by 7 bases and J by 4 bases; unmatched bases: 12. Germline V gives CDR1 SGHRS, CDR2 YFSETQ. Written as DNA, the CDR3 is TGCGCCAGCCGCCCCGGGGGGGGAGATGGAGAGACCCAGTACTTC. It is translated as CASRPGGGDGETQYF.

A remark on this clone: Other nucleotide sequences in the sample specify the same CDR3. The genes are TRBV5-1 and TRBJ1-2, with D unresolved. Trimming stripped 3 bases from V and 8 bases from J, with 8 bases between. The CDR3 covers 11 residues. Germline V gene data show CDR1 as SGHRS and CDR2 as YFSETQ. CDR3 residues: CASSSGGGYTF. CDR3 sequence (DNA): TGCGCCAGCAGCTCAGGTGGAGGCTACACCTTC. The full variable domain, in which reference TRBV5-1 and TRBJ1-2 provide the parts outside the CDR3, is KAGVTQTPRYLIKTRGQQVTLSCSPISGHRSVSWYQQTPGQGLQFLFEYFSETQRNKGNFPGRFSGRQFSNSRSEMNVSTLELGDSALYLCASSSGGGYTFGSGTRLTVV.

The rearrangement joins TRBV10-3 to TRBJ2-7; 8 bases line up with TRBD1. The V segment lost 8 bases and the J segment 3 bases; nucleotides outside the gene matches: 9. CDR1 and CDR2 (germline): ENHRY, SYGVKD. The CDR3 is 14 amino acids. As DNA, the CDR3 is TGTGCCATCTCGCGTGGACAGGGTGGCTACGAGCAGTACTTC. Translating gives CAISRGQGGYEQYF.

This chain links TRBV7-2 with TRBJ2-5; D unresolved. The CDR3 consists of 13 residues. The V end lost 5 bases, the J end lost 0 bases, and 7 bases lay between the germline ends. Per germline, CDR1 SGHTA and CDR2 FQGNSA. The CDR3 coding sequence is TGTGCCAGCAGCAATAAATACCAAGAGACCCAGTACTTC. Translation: CASSNKYQETQYF.

The V and J genes are TRBV10-3 and TRBJ1-2, with D maybe TRBD1 (5 bases). The CDR3 runs 13 residues. The V gene lost 11 bases and the J gene lost 0 bases, with 13 bases spanning the gap. From germline, CDR1 is ENHRY and CDR2 SYGVKD. This CDR3 is CAVTGSANYGYTF. The CDR3 nucleotides are TGTGCCGTCACAGGTTCAGCTAACTATGGCTACACCTTC.

This chain joins TRBV15 and TRBJ2-6; 7 nucleotides agree with TRBD1. With V trimmed by 0 bases and J by 3 bases, 8 bases remained unmatched. Germline V lookup: CDR1 LNHNV, CDR2 YYDKDF (reference sequence). The CDR3 extends over 18 amino acids. CDR3 residues: CATSRDKQGRLGANVLTF. CDR3 DNA sequence: TGTGCCACCAGCAGAGACAAACAGGGGAGACTTGGGGCCAACGTCCTGACTTTC.

The chain uses TRBV6-5 and TRBJ1-5, with D possibly matching TRBD1 (5 bases). The germline CDR1 and CDR2 sequences are MNHEY and SVGAGI. The CDR3 has 14 residues. Trimming removed 6 bases from V and 5 bases from J, with 14 bases in between. This CDR3 is CASRGEGWDQPQHF. The CDR3 nucleotides read TGTGCCAGCAGGGGGGAGGGGTGGGATCAGCCCCAGCATTTT.

The genes are TRBV30 and TRBJ1-2; 8 nucleotides line up with TRBD1. The CDR3 runs to 13 residues. V shed 2 bases and J 13 bases; nucleotides not matched to a gene: 12. CDR1 GTSNPN and CDR2 SVGIG come from the germline V gene (reference sequence). Written as DNA, the CDR3 is TGTGCCTGGAGTCTAGAGGGGACAGGTGGTGGCACCTTC. Protein: CAWSLEGTGGGTF.

This chain connects TRBV2 to TRBJ2-5; a possible D gene is TRBD2 (6 bases). V gave up 1 base and J gave up 5 bases, with 11 bases separating them. The CDR3 consists of 14 residues. Germline lookup yields CDR1 SNHLY and CDR2 FYNNEI. The CDR3 bases are TGTGCCAGCAGTGAAGGGCAGGGAGGCGAGACCCAGTACTTC. Translating gives CASSEGQGGETQYF.

The V gene is TRBV4-1, the J gene TRBJ2-2; the match to TRBD2 covers 14 bases. This CDR3 has 19 residues. V gave up 3 bases and J gave up 1 base; unmatched junction bases: 7. Germline CDR1 reads MGHRA; CDR2 reads YSYEKL. The CDR3 loop is CASSHPRLAGGMNTGELFF. The CDR3 DNA reads TGCGCCAGCAGCCATCCACGACTAGCGGGGGGGATGAACACCGGGGAGCTGTTTTTT.

The chain combines TRBV27 with TRBJ1-1, with D tentatively TRBD1 (5 bases). Germline loops: CDR1 MNHEY, CDR2 SMNVEV (reference sequence). The CDR3 length is 16 residues. Trimming took off 1 base at V and 4 bases at J, with 16 bases between the two ends. The CDR3 protein is CASSLWGLGGSTEAFF. The CDR3 DNA sequence: TGTGCCAGCAGTTTATGGGGGTTGGGAGGGAGCACTGAAGCTTTCTTT.

The V gene is TRBV2, the J gene TRBJ2-5; 8 bases are shared with TRBD1. The germline gives CDR1 SNHLY, CDR2 FYNNEI. V dropped 6 bases and J dropped 3; count of bases not matched to a gene: 9. This CDR3 comprises 15 residues. The chain's CDR3 is CASSLDRAVEETQYF. The CDR3 bases are TGTGCCAGCAGCTTGGACAGGGCTGTGGAAGAGACCCAGTACTTC.